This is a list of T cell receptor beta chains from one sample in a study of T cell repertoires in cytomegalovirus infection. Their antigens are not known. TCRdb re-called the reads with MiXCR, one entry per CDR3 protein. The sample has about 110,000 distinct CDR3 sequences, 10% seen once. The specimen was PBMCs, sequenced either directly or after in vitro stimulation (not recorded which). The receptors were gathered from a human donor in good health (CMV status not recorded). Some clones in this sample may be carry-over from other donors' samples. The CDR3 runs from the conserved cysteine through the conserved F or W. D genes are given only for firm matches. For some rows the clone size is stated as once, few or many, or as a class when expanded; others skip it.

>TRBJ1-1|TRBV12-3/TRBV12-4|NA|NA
TGTGCCAGCAGTTCCTCTGCAAGGCCTCGCTCTGAAGCTTTCTTT
CASSSSARPRSEAFF
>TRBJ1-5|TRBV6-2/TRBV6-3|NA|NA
TGTGCCAGCAACCTTCAGCCCCAGCATTTT
CASNLQPQHF
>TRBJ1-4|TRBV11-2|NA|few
TGTGCCAGCAGTTGGTCGATAAATGAAAAACTGTTTTTT
CASSWSINEKLFF
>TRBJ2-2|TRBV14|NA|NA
TGTGCCAGCAGCCGGAACCAGGGAACCGGGGAGCTGTTTTTT
CASSRNQGTGELFF
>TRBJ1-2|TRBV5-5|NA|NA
TGTGCCAGCAGCTTGGTGGTCCTCAGCGGGACCTATGGCTACACCTTC
CASSLVVLSGTYGYTF
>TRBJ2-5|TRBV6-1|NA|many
TGTGCCAGCAGTGAAGACTCAGGGTCCCAAGAGACCCAGTACTTC
CASSEDSGSQETQYF
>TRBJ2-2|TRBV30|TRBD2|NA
TGTGCCTGGAGCGGACTAGCGGGAGGATCCGGGGAGCTGTTTTTT
CAWSGLAGGSGELFF
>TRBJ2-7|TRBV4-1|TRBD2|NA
TGCGCCAGCAGCCAAGTCGGCGGGAGGCTCTCCTACGAGCAGTACTTC
CASSQVGGRLSYEQYF
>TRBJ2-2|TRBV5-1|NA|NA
TGCGCCAGCAGCTTGGCCGTCGGGAACACCGGGGAGCTGTTTTTT
CASSLAVGNTGELFF
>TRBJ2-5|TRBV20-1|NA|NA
TGCAGTGCTAGAGATCAGGGTAGGGGAGGTACGGAGACCCAGTACTTC
CSARDQGRGGTETQYF
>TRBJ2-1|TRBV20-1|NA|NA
TGCAGTGCTAGAGGAGACGCAACATCCTACAATGAGCAGTTCTTC
CSARGDATSYNEQFF
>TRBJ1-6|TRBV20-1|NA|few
TGCAGTGCTAGATTGTCCCCGGGTAATTCACCCCTCCACTTT
CSARLSPGNSPLHF
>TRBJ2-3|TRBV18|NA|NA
TGTGCCAGCTCACCCGACCGGAGCAGCCCAGATACGCAGTATTTT
CASSPDRSSPDTQYF
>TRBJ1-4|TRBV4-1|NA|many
TGCGCCAGCAGCCGCCCCCCCGAGGCAACTAATGAAAAACTGTTTTTT
CASSRPPEATNEKLFF
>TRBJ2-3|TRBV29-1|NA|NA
TGCAGCGTTGCCCGAGGGGGGCGTACGCAGTATTTT
CSVARGGRTQYF
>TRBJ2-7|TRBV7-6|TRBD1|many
TGTGCCAGCAGCGGGACAGGGTTCTACGAGCAGTACTTC
CASSGTGFYEQYF
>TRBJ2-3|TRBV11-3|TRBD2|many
TGTGCCAGCAGCTTAAAGTGGCCGGGAGGGCCGGGTGATACGCAGTATTTT
CASSLKWPGGPGDTQYF
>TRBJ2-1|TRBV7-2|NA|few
TGTGCCAGCAGCTTATGGTGGGACGTCGGGACCAGTGAGCAGTTCTTC
CASSLWWDVGTSEQFF
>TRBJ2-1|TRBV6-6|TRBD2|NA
TGTGCCAGCTTGTTACTAGCGGGAGTGAATGAGCAGTTCTTC
CASLLLAGVNEQFF
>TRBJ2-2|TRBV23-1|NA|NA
TGCGCCAGCAGTCATACCCTCCGGGATAAGAACACCGGGGAGCTGTTTTTT
CASSHTLRDKNTGELFF
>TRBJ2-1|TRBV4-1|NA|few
TGCGCCAGCAGCGGTAATGGTTATCAGTTCTTC
CASSGNGYQFF
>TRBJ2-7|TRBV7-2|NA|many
TGTGCCAGCAGCCCTTCGTCGACAGGTACCTACGAGCAGTACTTC
CASSPSSTGTYEQYF
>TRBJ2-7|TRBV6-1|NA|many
TGTGCCAGCAGTGAGGGGCCGGGAATATACGAGCAGTACTTC
CASSEGPGIYEQYF
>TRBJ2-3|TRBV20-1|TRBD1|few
TGCAGTGCTCTCGCCCCGGGACAGCTTAGCACAGATACGCAGTATTTT
CSALAPGQLSTDTQYF
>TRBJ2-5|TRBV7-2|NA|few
TGTGCCAGCAGATTGACCGGGCAAGAGACCCAGTACTTC
CASRLTGQETQYF
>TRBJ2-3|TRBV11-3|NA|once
TGTGCCAGCAGCTTAGCAGGGGAGCGCGTGGATACGCAGTATTTT
CASSLAGERVDTQYF
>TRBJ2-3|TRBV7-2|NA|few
TGTGCCGTGGAGAGCACAGATACGCAGTATTTT
CAVESTDTQYF
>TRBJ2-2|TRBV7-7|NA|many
TGTGCTAGTGCGGAGGGGGAGGACACCGGGGAGCTGTTTTTT
CASAEGEDTGELFF
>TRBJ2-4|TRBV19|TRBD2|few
TGTGCCAGTAGGTACAGGGGAGAAGCGGGGGGGGACATTCAGTACTTC
CASRYRGEAGGDIQYF
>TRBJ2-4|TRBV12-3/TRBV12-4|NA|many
TGTGCCAGCAGTTTCAGGCAGCGGCAAAACATTCAGTACTTC
CASSFRQRQNIQYF
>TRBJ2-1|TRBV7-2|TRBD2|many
TGTGCCAGCAGCTCTAGCGGGAGCCATGTTAGTGAGCAGTTCTTC
CASSSSGSHVSEQFF
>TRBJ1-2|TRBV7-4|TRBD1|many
TGTGCCAGCAGCACAGGACAGGGTAGTGGCTACACCTTC
CASSTGQGSGYTF
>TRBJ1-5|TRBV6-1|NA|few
TGTGCCAGCAGTCCCGCAGGGTTAATGAATCAGCCCCAGCATTTT
CASSPAGLMNQPQHF
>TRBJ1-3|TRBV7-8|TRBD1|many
TGTGCCAGCAGGAGACAGGGAGGCGAAAACACCATATATTTT
CASRRQGGENTIYF
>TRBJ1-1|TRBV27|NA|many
TGTGCCAGCAGTTTGGTAGGGTCGAACACTGAAGCTTTCTTT
CASSLVGSNTEAFF
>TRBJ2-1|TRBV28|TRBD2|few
TGTGCCAGCAGTTTGGGGAAGGCTAGCGGGAGTGGGGAGCAGTTCTTC
CASSLGKASGSGEQFF
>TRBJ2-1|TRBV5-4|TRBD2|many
TGTGCCAGCAGCGCGAGCGGGAGCTCCTACAATGAGCAGTTCTTC
CASSASGSSYNEQFF
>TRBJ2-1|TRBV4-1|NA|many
TGCGCCAGCAGCCATTCTCCCTCCCCTTTCAATGAGCAGTTCTTC
CASSHSPSPFNEQFF
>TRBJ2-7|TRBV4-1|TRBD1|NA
TGTGCCAGCAGCCAACGGGACAGGGGAGGGTTCTACGAGCAGTACTTC
CASSQRDRGGFYEQYF
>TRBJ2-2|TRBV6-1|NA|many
TGTGCCAGCACCCTAATTCTTTTTCAGGGGGGTCGGACCGGGGAGCTGTTTTTT
CASTLILFQGGRTGELFF